Listed below are T cell receptor beta chains from one sample, sequenced in a study of cytomegalovirus exposure and HLA in healthy donors. The data were produced by immunoSEQ multiplex PCR, yet TCRdb's version contains in-frame clones alone and is incomplete. The profile shows tens of thousands of clones, roughly four fifths of them singletons. The sequenced material came from PBMCs. These receptors all come from a human donor in good health. Both conserved end residues are part of each CDR3. The D gene is left open where the match is weak. Expanded clones get a size class; other rows say once, few or many, or leave the size out.

TRBV7-9	TRBJ1-5	NA	TRBD1	CASSSGTAYSNQPQHF	TGTGCCAGCAGCTCGGGGACAGCCTATAGCAATCAGCCCCAGCATTTT
TRBV18	TRBJ1-5	once	TRBD1	CASSPLGQGGQHF	TGTGCCAGCTCACCACTGGGACAGGGGGGCCAGCATTTT
TRBV29-1	TRBJ2-3	NA	TRBD2	CSVRPAGAPQYF	TGCAGCGTAAGGCCAGCGGGGGCACCCCAGTATTTT
TRBV5-8	TRBJ1-1	NA	NA	CASSLVGGSTEAFF	TGTGCCAGCAGCTTGGTGGGGGGAAGTACTGAAGCTTTCTTT
TRBV2	TRBJ2-7	few	NA	CAGNRGYSYEQYF	TGTGCCGGAAATAGAGGATACTCCTACGAGCAGTACTTC
TRBV2	TRBJ2-5	NA	NA	CASNRLAETQYF	TGTGCCAGCAATCGGCTAGCAGAGACCCAGTACTTC
TRBV7-6	TRBJ2-2	NA	NA	CASSLSGAGTGELFF	TGTGCCAGCAGCTTATCAGGGGCTGGGACCGGGGAGCTGTTTTTT
TRBV10-1	TRBJ1-5	NA	NA	CASRQGCNQPQHF	TGCGCCAGCAGACAGGGTTGCAATCAGCCCCAGCATTTT
TRBV11-2	TRBJ2-7	NA	NA	CASSLVVQGYEQYF	TGTGCCAGCAGCTTAGTGGTACAGGGCTACGAGCAGTACTTC
TRBV5-1	TRBJ2-1	few	NA	CASSLSYGDEQFF	TGCGCCAGCAGCCTGTCTTACGGGGATGAGCAGTTCTTC
TRBV19	TRBJ1-4	NA	TRBD1	CASTMDRGNEKLFF	TGTGCCAGTACTATGGACAGGGGTAATGAAAAACTGTTTTTT
TRBV19	TRBJ2-5	NA	TRBD2	CASSTGTSGRGETRYF	TGTGCCAGTAGTACCGGGACTAGCGGGAGGGGAGAGACCCGGTACTTC
TRBV9	TRBJ2-3	NA	TRBD2	CASSAGTRLTDTQYF	TGTGCCAGCAGCGCTGGGACTAGGCTCACAGATACGCAGTATTTT
TRBV7-2	TRBJ2-1	NA	NA	CASSLRGAIVGNEQFF	TGTGCCAGCAGCTTAAGGGGCGCGATAGTAGGTAATGAGCAGTTCTTC
TRBV7-9	TRBJ2-5	NA	NA	CASSSLSRGYQETQYF	TGTGCCAGCAGCTCCCTATCACGGGGTTACCAAGAGACCCAGTACTTC
TRBV7-3	TRBJ1-1	NA	NA	CASSLRSGSAGEAFF	TGTGCCAGCAGCTTACGGTCAGGGTCGGCAGGTGAAGCTTTCTTT
TRBV6-5	TRBJ2-5	NA	TRBD1	CASSYSRGQMKETQYF	TGTGCCAGCAGTTACTCGAGGGGGCAGATGAAAGAGACCCAGTACTTC
TRBV2	TRBJ2-7	NA	TRBD1	CASRTGVVTYEQYF	TGTGCCAGCAGGACAGGGGTAGTTACCTACGAGCAGTACTTC
TRBV11-2	TRBJ2-5	NA	TRBD2	CASSSNGGLNQETQYF	TGTGCCAGCAGCAGTAACGGGGGACTAAACCAAGAGACCCAGTACTTC
TRBV18	TRBJ1-5	NA	NA	CASSQGQLNQPQHF	TGTGCCAGCTCACAGGGGCAGCTCAATCAGCCCCAGCATTTT
TRBV5-4	TRBJ1-5	once	NA	CASSLTGQQPQHF	TGTGCCAGCAGCCTTACAGGTCAGCAGCCCCAGCATTTT
TRBV28	TRBJ1-2	NA	TRBD1	CASRAPGQVHGYTF	TGTGCCAGCAGGGCCCCGGGACAGGTCCATGGCTACACTTTC
TRBV5-1	TRBJ2-1	NA	TRBD2	CASSLLAGGQYNEQFF	TGCGCCAGCAGCTTATTAGCGGGGGGGCAATACAATGAGCAGTTCTTC
TRBV28	TRBJ2-7	NA	TRBD1	CASSFRPVGTGSSEQYF	TGTGCCAGCAGTTTTCGCCCCGTGGGGACAGGGTCGAGCGAGCAGTACTTC
TRBV7-2	TRBJ2-7	NA	TRBD2	CASSLETSGVVLYEQYF	TGTGCCAGCAGCTTGGAGACTAGCGGGGTGGTCCTCTACGAGCAGTACTTC
TRBV5-1	TRBJ1-1	NA	NA	CASSLRGGTEAFF	TGCGCCAGCAGCTTGCGAGGGGGCACTGAAGCTTTCTTT
TRBV15	TRBJ2-5	NA	TRBD1	CATSRATGGNLETQYF	TGTGCCACCAGCAGAGCGACAGGGGGAAACTTGGAGACCCAGTACTTC
TRBV6-5	TRBJ2-4	NA	NA	CASSYSRDANIQYF	TGTGCCAGCAGTTACTCGAGGGATGCGAACATTCAGTACTTC
TRBV28	TRBJ1-2	NA	TRBD1	CASRGTGRVNANYGYTF	TGTGCCAGCAGGGGGACAGGGAGGGTCAACGCTAACTATGGCTACACCTTC